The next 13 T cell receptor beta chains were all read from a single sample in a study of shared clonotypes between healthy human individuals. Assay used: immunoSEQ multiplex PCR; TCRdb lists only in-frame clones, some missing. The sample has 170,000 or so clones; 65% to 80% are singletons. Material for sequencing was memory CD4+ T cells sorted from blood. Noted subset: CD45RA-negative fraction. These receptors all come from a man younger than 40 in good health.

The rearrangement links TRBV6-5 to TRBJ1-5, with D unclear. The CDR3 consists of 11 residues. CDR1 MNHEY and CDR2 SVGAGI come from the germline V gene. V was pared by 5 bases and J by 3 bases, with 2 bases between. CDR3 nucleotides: TGTGCCAGCAGTCTCAATCAGCCCCAGCATTTT. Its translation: CASSLNQPQHF.

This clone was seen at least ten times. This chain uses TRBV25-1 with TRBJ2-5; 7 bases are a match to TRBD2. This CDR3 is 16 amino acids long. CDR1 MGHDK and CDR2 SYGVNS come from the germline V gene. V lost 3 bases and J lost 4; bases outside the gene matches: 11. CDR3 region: CASSDPRGPGGETQYF. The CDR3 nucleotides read TGTGCCAGCAGTGATCCCCGGGGCCCGGGGGGAGAGACCCAGTACTTC.

The CDR3, as DNA: TGTGCCAGCAGACCGACTAGCGGGTTCTACAATGAGCAGTTCTTC. Its translation: CASRPTSGFYNEQFF. The rearrangement uses TRBV6-1 and TRBJ2-1; 10 bases align to TRBD2. Germline CDR1 and CDR2: MNHNS and SASEGT. This CDR3 has 15 amino acids. Trimming removed 6 bases from V and 3 bases from J; junction bases left unmatched: 5.

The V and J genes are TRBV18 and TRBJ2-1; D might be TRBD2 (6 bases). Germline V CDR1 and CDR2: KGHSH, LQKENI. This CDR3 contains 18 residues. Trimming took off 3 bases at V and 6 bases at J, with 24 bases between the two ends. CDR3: CASSPSPEGSKPGNEQFF. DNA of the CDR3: TGTGCCAGCTCACCCTCCCCGGAGGGAAGTAAACCGGGCAATGAGCAGTTCTTC.

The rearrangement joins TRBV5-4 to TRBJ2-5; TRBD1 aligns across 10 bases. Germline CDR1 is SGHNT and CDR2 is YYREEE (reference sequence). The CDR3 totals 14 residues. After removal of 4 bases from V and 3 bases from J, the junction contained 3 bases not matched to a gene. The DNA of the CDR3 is TGTGCCAGCAGCCCGGGGACAGGGGAAGAGACCCAGTACTTC. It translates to CASSPGTGEETQYF.

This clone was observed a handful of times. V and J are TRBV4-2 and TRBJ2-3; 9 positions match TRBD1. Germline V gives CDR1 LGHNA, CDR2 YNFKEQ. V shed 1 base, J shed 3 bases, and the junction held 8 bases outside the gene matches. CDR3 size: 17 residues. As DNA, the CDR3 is TGTGCCAGCAGCCAAGCAACAGGGGGCGCGAGGACAGATACGCAGTATTTT. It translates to CASSQATGGARTDTQYF.

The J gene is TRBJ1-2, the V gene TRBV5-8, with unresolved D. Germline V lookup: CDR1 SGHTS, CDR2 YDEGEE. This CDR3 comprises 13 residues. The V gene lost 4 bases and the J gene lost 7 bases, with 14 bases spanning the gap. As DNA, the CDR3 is TGTGCCAGCAGCGCCGTCGTTGCCTCTGGCTACACCTTC. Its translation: CASSAVVASGYTF. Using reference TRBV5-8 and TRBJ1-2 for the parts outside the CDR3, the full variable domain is EAGVTQSPTHLIKTRGQQATLRCSPISGHTSVYWYQQALGLGLQFLLWYDEGEERNRGNFPPRFSGRQFPNYSSELNVNALELEDSALYLCASSAVVASGYTFGSGTRLTVV.

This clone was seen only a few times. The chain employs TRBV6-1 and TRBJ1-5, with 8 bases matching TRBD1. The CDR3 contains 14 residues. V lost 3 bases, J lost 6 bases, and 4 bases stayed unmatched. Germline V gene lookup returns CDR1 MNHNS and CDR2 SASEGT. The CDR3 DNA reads TGTGCCAGCAGTGAGGGACAGGCTCGTCAGCCCCAGCATTTT. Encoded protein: CASSEGQARQPQHF.

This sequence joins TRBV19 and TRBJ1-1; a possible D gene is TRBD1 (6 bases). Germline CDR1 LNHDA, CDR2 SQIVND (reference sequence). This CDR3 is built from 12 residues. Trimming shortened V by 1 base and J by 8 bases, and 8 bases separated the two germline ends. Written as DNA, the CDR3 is TGTGCCAGTAGTATAGTCAGGGGAGAAGCTTTCTTT. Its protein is CASSIVRGEAFF. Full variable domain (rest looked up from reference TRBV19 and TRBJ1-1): DGGITQSPKYLFRKEGQNVTLSCEQNLNHDAMYWYRQDPGQGLRLIYYSQIVNDFQKGDIAEGYSVSREKKESFPLTVTSAQKNPTAFYLCASSIVRGEAFFGQGTRLTVV.

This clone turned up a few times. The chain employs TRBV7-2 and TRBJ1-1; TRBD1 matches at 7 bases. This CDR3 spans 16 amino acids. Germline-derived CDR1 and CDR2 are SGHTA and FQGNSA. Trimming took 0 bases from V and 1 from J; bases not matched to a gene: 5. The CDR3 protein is CASSLAGDSWNTEAFF. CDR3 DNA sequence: TGTGCCAGCAGCTTAGCGGGGGACAGCTGGAACACTGAAGCTTTCTTT. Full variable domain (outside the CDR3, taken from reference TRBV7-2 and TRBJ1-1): GAGVSQSPSNKVTEKGKDVELRCDPISGHTALYWYRQSLGQGLEFLIYFQGNSAPDKSGLPSDRFSAERTGGSVSTLTIQRTQQEDSAVYLCASSLAGDSWNTEAFFGQGTRLTVV.

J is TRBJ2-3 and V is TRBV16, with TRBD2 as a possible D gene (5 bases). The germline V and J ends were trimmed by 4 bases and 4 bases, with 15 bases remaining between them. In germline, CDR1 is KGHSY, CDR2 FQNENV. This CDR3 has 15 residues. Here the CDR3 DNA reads TGTGCCAGCAGCCCACGCGGGTTCGGGGCAGATACGCAGTATTTT. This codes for CASSPRGFGADTQYF.

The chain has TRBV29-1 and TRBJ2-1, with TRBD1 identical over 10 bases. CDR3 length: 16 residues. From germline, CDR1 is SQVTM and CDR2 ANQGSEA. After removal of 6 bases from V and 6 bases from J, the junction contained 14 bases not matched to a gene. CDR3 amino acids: CSVPDRGRHSFNEQFF. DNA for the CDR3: TGCAGCGTCCCTGACAGGGGGCGGCATTCGTTCAATGAGCAGTTCTTC.

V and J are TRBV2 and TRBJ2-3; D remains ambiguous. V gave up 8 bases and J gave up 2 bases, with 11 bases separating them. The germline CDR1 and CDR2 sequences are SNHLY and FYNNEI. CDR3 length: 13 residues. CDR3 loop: CASGVYPTDTQYF. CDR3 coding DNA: TGTGCCAGCGGCGTCTACCCCACAGATACGCAGTATTTT. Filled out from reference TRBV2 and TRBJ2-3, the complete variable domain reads EPEVTQTPSHQVTQMGQEVILRCVPISNHLYFYWYRQILGQKVEFLVSFYNNEISEKSEIFDDQFSVERPDGSNFTLKIRSTKLEDSAMYFCASGVYPTDTQYFGPGTRLTVL.